The 7 T cell receptor beta chains below all came from one sample that was sequenced in a study of beta chain features in type 1 diabetes. The investigators reverse transcribed all of the isolated RNA, so they sequenced expressed TCRB transcripts. Clones were sequenced by immunoSEQ multiplex PCR, and TCRdb holds only the in-frame ones, with some missing. The sample carries a few hundred thousand clones, about 30% recorded once. Sample: central memory CD4+ T cells from blood. These TCRs come from a man aged 25 to 45 in good health.

The gene calls are TRBV30 and TRBJ1-1, with D unresolved. This CDR3 is 11 amino acids long. V was trimmed by 4 bases and J by 8 bases, leaving 11 bases between them. Germline V gives CDR1 GTSNPN, CDR2 SVGIG (reference sequence). CDR3 in amino acids: CAWTDGSEAFF. In DNA form, the CDR3 reads TGTGCCTGGACCGACGGGAGCGAAGCTTTCTTT.

Many counts were recorded for this clone. V and J are TRBV7-9 and TRBJ1-1; perhaps TRBD1 as D (5 bases). V shed 5 bases and J shed 4 bases, with 11 bases lying between them. Per germline, CDR1 SEHNR and CDR2 FQNEAQ (reference sequence). This CDR3 has 13 amino acids. DNA of the CDR3: TGTGCCAGCAGCCCCCAGGGAGCCACTGAAGCTTTCTTT. Its translation is CASSPQGATEAFF.

Notes on this clone: One end of the junction does not line up with germline, which may come from a read error. This chain links TRBV10-3 with TRBJ2-5; a possible D gene is TRBD1 (6 bases). In germline, CDR1 is ENHRY, CDR2 SYGVKD. There are 14 residues in the CDR3. The CDR3 loop is CSISESNRAETQYF. CDR3 nucleotide sequence: TGTTCCATCAGTGAGTCGAACAGGGCAGAGACCCAGTACTTC.

The chain carries TRBV7-2 and TRBJ1-1; unclear D gene. Per the germline V gene, CDR1 is SGHTA and CDR2 is FQGNSA. The CDR3 totals 14 residues. With 1 base removed from V and 7 bases from J, the gap between germline ends came to 13 bases. CDR3 in amino acids: CASSLGGVRLEAFF. The CDR3 coding sequence is TGTGCCAGCAGCTTAGGAGGCGTTAGACTTGAAGCTTTCTTT.

This clone was found a few times. V gene TRBV5-1 combines with J gene TRBJ2-2; 8 nucleotides match TRBD2. After removal of 4 bases from V and 1 base from J, the junction contained 0 bases not matched to a gene. CDR3 length equals 14 residues. From germline, CDR1 is SGHRS and CDR2 YFSETQ. The CDR3: CASSREGNTGELFF. DNA of the CDR3: TGCGCCAGCAGCCGGGAGGGGAACACCGGGGAGCTGTTTTTT.

This clone was seen a few times. V usage is TRBV30 and J usage is TRBJ1-4; D might be TRBD1 (5 bases). The germline V and J ends were trimmed by 1 base and 3 bases, with 6 bases remaining between them. Germline assignment: CDR1 GTSNPN and CDR2 SVGIG (reference sequence). There are 13 residues in the CDR3. The CDR3 bases are TGTGCCTGGAGTGCAGGGTCTAATGAAAAACTGTTTTTT. Amino acids: CAWSAGSNEKLFF.

The chain is built from TRBV6-5 and TRBJ2-3; D is unresolved. This CDR3 has 16 amino acids. Germline loops: CDR1 MNHEY, CDR2 SVGAGI. V shed 0 bases and J shed 2 bases, with 12 bases lying between them. The CDR3 sequence is CASSYSIPGATDTQYF. The CDR3 DNA reads TGTGCCAGCAGTTACTCCATCCCCGGCGCCACAGATACGCAGTATTTT.